The clone carrying this T cell receptor beta chain was observed a handful of times. Its antigen is currently unknown. The assay was immunoSEQ multiplex PCR, and TCRdb's table has in-frame clones only and misses some. The sample consists of about 170,000 clones, approximately 92% of them appearing once. These data belong to a study of T cell responses to AZD1222 COVID-19 vaccine. The study's findings and limits: Unmutated regions of variants are reportedly targeted by nearly half of spike-specific TCRs. Clonal diversity was possibly underestimated; the donors were predominantly white British and more often female. Only 5 or 6 AZD1222 recipients were seropositive at baseline.

The CDR3 has 13 residues. Trimming took 10 bases from V and 0 from J, leaving 10 bases between them. The germline gives CDR1 SNHLY, CDR2 FYNNEI. The sequenced sample was peripheral blood, obtained on day 0 of AZD1222 vaccination. This clonotype was sampled from an adult in good health. This chain joins TRBV2 and TRBJ1-5; D is unclear. The CDR3 bases are TGTGCCAAGTATTTTCATAGCAATCAGCCCCAGCATTTT. It translates to CAKYFHSNQPQHF.